There are a few counts of the clone carrying this T cell receptor (beta chain). No antigen is known for it. The authors prepared the TCRbeta library with unique molecular identifiers. One entry per CDR3 protein, called by TCRdb with MiXCR from the PCR reads. The sample has hundreds of thousands of distinct CDR3 sequences, around 15% seen once. The germline V gene encodes CDR1 MNHEY and CDR2 SVGEGT. CDR3 length equals 15 residues. Trimming stripped 0 bases from V and 7 bases from J, with 15 bases between. This record comes from a study of T-cell reconstitution after alpha-beta-depleted transplantation in children. Study-wide results and caveats: One year after transplant, T-cell counts and diversity came mostly from newly produced T cells. Two months or so post-transplant, alpha-beta T cells reportedly derived from several hundred expanded graft clones. Where some patients showed high TCRbeta diversity at day 60, it came from recipient T cells and thymic progenitors that had survived.

The specimen was PBMCs, mostly from graft donor cells, collected 360 days after TCRalphabeta/CD19-depleted stem cell transplant. The chain employs TRBV6-2 or TRBV6-3 and TRBJ2-5; a weak D match, TRBD2 (6 bases). The TCR comes from a male patient younger than 18 who had a stem cell transplant for acute lymphoblastic leukemia, so the T cells may come from the graft donor. DNA for the CDR3: TGTGCCAGCAGTTACTCGTGGCAGGGAGGTCCGACCCAGTACTTC. Translation: CASSYSWQGGPTQYF.